The 15 T cell receptor beta chains given below trace back to one sample, sequenced in a study of blood T cell repertoires in COVID-19 (TCRdb year 2020). The method behind the library was the immunoSEQ multiplex PCR assay. This is the immuneACCESS table as TCRdb keeps it, with only in-frame sequences that have V and J called. A part of the clones is gone; compared with another copy, unresolved V genes explain less than half, and the rest is unexplained. Counted in this sample were tens of thousands of clones; 77% of them appeared once. The ten largest clonotypes hold 25% to 35% of the sample. Sequenced input: peripheral blood. These receptors came from a woman in her seventies with acute or convalescent COVID-19.

This chain uses TRBV6-6 with TRBJ1-2; a possible D gene is TRBD1 (6 bases). The germline V gene has CDR1 MNHNY and CDR2 SVGAGI (reference sequence). Trimming left V 4 bases short and J 8 bases short, with 20 bases between. The CDR3 loop spans 15 amino acids. The CDR3 is CASSSILPLTGGYTF. The CDR3 nucleotides are TGTGCCAGCAGTTCGATCTTACCCCTGACAGGAGGCTACACCTTC.

The chain has TRBV10-3 and TRBJ1-4; no firm D call. The CDR3 sequence is 15 residues long. Trimming left V 10 bases short and J 4 bases short, with 19 bases between. The germline V gene encodes CDR1 ENHRY and CDR2 SYGVKD. CDR3 coding DNA: TGTGCCACCAGGAGGGAGGGAAACTTTAATGAAAAACTGTTTTTT. Residues: CATRREGNFNEKLFF.

The chain joins TRBV28 to TRBJ1-3, with D perhaps TRBD1 (6 bases). Trimming left V 6 bases short and J 1 base short, with 16 bases between. The CDR3 totals 16 residues. Germline CDR1 reads MDHEN; CDR2 reads SYDVKM. The chain's CDR3 is CASSLGARWSGNTIYF. The CDR3, as DNA: TGTGCCAGCAGCCTGGGGGCCCGTTGGTCTGGAAACACCATATATTTT.

This clone was counted between two and nine times. The chain employs TRBV2 and TRBJ1-1; 7 positions match TRBD1. The CDR3 runs to 16 residues. Germline V gene lookup returns CDR1 SNHLY and CDR2 FYNNEI. V lost 7 bases, J lost 3 bases, and 14 bases stayed unmatched. CDR3 sequence reads: CASMKLTDRTYTEAFF. Written as DNA, the CDR3 is TGTGCCAGCATGAAATTAACGGACAGGACATACACTGAAGCTTTCTTT.

CDR3 nucleotides: TGTGCCAGCAGTCAGGGTTATTTCGCTGAAGCTTTCTTT. The encoded protein is CASSQGYFAEAFF. V and J are TRBV27 and TRBJ1-1, with a weak D call TRBD1 (5 bases). The CDR3 has 13 amino acids. Germline CDR1 and CDR2: MNHEY and SMNVEV (reference sequence). The V end lost 5 bases, the J end lost 6 bases, and 13 bases lay between the germline ends.

The J gene is TRBJ2-5, the V gene TRBV11-2; D is undetermined. Germline V gives CDR1 SGHAT, CDR2 FQNNGV. CDR3 size: 14 residues. The germline V and J ends were trimmed by 1 base and 1 base, with 7 bases remaining between them. DNA of the CDR3: TGTGCCAGCAGCTTAGGGGCCAGCCAAGAGACCCAGTACTTC. It encodes CASSLGASQETQYF.

The chain recombines TRBV19 with TRBJ1-4; the D gene is possibly TRBD1 (5 bases). Germline V gene lookup returns CDR1 LNHDA and CDR2 SQIVND (reference sequence). The CDR3 is 16 residues long. V was pared by 6 bases and J by 0 bases, with 14 bases between. The CDR3 DNA reads TGTGCCAGTAGGGGCTATCGGGGGACAACTAATGAAAAACTGTTTTTT. This translates into CASRGYRGTTNEKLFF.

V is TRBV7-2 and J is TRBJ2-7, with 7 bases identical to TRBD2. CDR1 and CDR2 from the germline V gene are SGHTA and FQGNSA. The CDR3 length is 16 residues. With V trimmed by 5 bases and J by 2 bases, 12 bases remained unmatched. This CDR3 is CASSVGAGRATYEQYF. CDR3 sequence (DNA): TGTGCCAGCAGCGTGGGCGCTGGGAGGGCCACCTACGAGCAGTACTTC.

The rearrangement joins TRBV11-2 to TRBJ2-3; TRBD2 agrees at 8 bases. CDR1 and CDR2 (germline): SGHAT, FQNNGV. Unmatched junction bases numbered 7, after V lost 5 bases and J lost 3 bases. The CDR3 has 15 residues. The CDR3 region has the DNA TGTGCCAGCAGCCCGAGCGGGAGAGTAACAGATACGCAGTATTTT. It codes for CASSPSGRVTDTQYF.

This clone appeared a single time. The CDR3 loop reads CASSLQGAGLGGYTF. Here the CDR3 DNA reads TGTGCCAGCAGTTTACAGGGGGCGGGTTTGGGTGGCTACACCTTC. The gene calls are TRBV28 and TRBJ1-2; TRBD1 aligns across 8 bases. V trimming: 2 bases; J trimming: 7 bases; junction bases outside the gene matches: 9. Looked up from germline, CDR1 is MDHEN and CDR2 is SYDVKM. This CDR3 is 15 amino acids long.

The rearrangement joins TRBV7-9 to TRBJ1-2, with unresolved D. V was pared by 2 bases and J by 4 bases, with 8 bases between. Per germline, CDR1 SEHNR and CDR2 FQNEAQ (reference sequence). The CDR3 runs to 13 residues. CDR3 in amino acids: CASSLLSRYGYTF. The CDR3 DNA is TGTGCCAGCAGCTTACTATCCCGCTATGGCTACACCTTC.

The V call is TRBV5-8, the J call TRBJ2-2; 8 bases are a match to TRBD1. The CDR3 length is 16 residues. Germline CDR1 and CDR2: SGHTS and YDEGEE. V was pared by 2 bases and J by 5 bases, with 8 bases of the junction left unmatched. The CDR3 bases are TGTGCCAGCAGCTTCAGGGGGCGCCCGTTAACCGGGGAGCTGTTTTTT. Its protein product is CASSFRGRPLTGELFF. Based on the CDR3 plus reference TRBV5-8 and TRBJ2-2, the full variable domain is EAGVTQSPTHLIKTRGQQATLRCSPISGHTSVYWYQQALGLGLQFLLWYDEGEERNRGNFPPRFSGRQFPNYSSELNVNALELEDSALYLCASSFRGRPLTGELFFGEGSRLTVL.

The gene calls are TRBV4-1 and TRBJ2-7; D might be TRBD2 (5 bases). CDR1 and CDR2 (germline): MGHRA, YSYEKL. The CDR3 sequence is 14 residues long. The V end lost 4 bases, the J end lost 6 bases, and 16 bases lay between the germline ends. The CDR3 sequence: CASSLIARESEQYF. CDR3 bases: TGCGCCAGCAGCCTAATTGCCCGGGAAAGCGAGCAGTACTTC.

The chain uses TRBV27 and TRBJ1-6; D is uncertain. CDR3 length: 15 residues. With 3 bases removed from V and 6 bases from J, the gap between germline ends came to 12 bases. The germline CDR1 and CDR2 sequences are MNHEY and SMNVEV (reference sequence). The CDR3 DNA follows: TGTGCCAGCAGTTTTAACAGCTTCGGTAATTCACCCCTCCACTTT. Translating it yields CASSFNSFGNSPLHF.

This clone was detected a few times. This chain links TRBV30 with TRBJ2-1; 10 bases map to TRBD1. Germline values: CDR1 GTSNPN, CDR2 SVGIG (reference sequence). The CDR3 has 15 amino acids. V dropped 2 bases and J dropped 12; count of bases not matched to a gene: 13. The DNA of the CDR3 is TGTGCCTGGAGTCCGGAGGGACAGGGGTCCCCGGGGCAGTTCTTC. It encodes CAWSPEGQGSPGQFF.